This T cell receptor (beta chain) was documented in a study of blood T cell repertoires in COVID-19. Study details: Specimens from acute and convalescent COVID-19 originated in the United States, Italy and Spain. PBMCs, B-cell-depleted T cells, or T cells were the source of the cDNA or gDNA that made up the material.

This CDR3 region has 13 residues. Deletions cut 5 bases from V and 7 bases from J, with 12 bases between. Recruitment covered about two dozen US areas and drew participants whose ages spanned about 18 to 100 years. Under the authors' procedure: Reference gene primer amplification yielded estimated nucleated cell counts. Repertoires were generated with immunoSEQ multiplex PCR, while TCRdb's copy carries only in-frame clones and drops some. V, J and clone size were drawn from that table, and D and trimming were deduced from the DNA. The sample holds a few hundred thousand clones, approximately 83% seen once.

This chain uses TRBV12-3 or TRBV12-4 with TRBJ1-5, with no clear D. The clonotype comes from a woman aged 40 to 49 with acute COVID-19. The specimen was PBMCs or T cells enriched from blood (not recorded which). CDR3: CASSRQEWQPQHF. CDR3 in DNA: TGTGCCAGCAGTCGTCAGGAATGGCAGCCCCAGCATTTT.